This T cell receptor (beta chain) was recovered during a study of T cell changes during pregnancy in multiple sclerosis (dated by TCRdb to about 2019). For the study in its entirety: Changes in the T cell repertoire over the course of pregnancy were examined in this study in women with multiple sclerosis.

Library prep was done by the immunoSEQ multiplex PCR assay. TCRdb carries this immuneACCESS record with in-frame sequences only. Its versions omit some clonotypes, under half of them owing to an unresolved V gene in the studies checked, with the rest unexplained. The sample data list 100,000 or so clones, and over 85% of these were observed just once. The top ten clones comprise approximately 1.2% of the sample. Comments on this clone: Its antigen is currently not known. The sample holds no much larger clone one base away, and base qualities are not on file.

V is pared back by 4 bases and J by 2 bases, with 14 bases lying between the germline termini. The CDR3 holds 15 amino acids from the cysteine to the phenylalanine. Only CDR3 DNA is held: 45 bases, read in frame from base 1. CDR1 and CDR2 (SGDLS, YYNGEE) derive from the germline V gene. The receptor chain draws on TRBV9 and TRBJ2-3; the D gene identity is not certain. The input for sequencing was peripheral blood, taken in the second trimester of pregnancy. This receptor was identified in a female donor with multiple sclerosis, enrolled in a pregnancy study. The nucleotides are TGTGCCAGCAGCTTATTTACTACGTTCACAGATACGCAGTATTTT. Translated, it reads CASSLFTTFTDTQYF. The variable domain in full, with residues beyond the CDR3 obtained from the reference TRBV9 and TRBJ2-3 genes, is DSGVTQTPKHLITATGQRVTLRCSPRSGDLSVYWYQQSLDQGLQFLIQYYNGEERAKGNILERFSAQQFPDLHSELNLSSLELGDSALYFCASSLFTTFTDTQYFGPGTRLTVL.